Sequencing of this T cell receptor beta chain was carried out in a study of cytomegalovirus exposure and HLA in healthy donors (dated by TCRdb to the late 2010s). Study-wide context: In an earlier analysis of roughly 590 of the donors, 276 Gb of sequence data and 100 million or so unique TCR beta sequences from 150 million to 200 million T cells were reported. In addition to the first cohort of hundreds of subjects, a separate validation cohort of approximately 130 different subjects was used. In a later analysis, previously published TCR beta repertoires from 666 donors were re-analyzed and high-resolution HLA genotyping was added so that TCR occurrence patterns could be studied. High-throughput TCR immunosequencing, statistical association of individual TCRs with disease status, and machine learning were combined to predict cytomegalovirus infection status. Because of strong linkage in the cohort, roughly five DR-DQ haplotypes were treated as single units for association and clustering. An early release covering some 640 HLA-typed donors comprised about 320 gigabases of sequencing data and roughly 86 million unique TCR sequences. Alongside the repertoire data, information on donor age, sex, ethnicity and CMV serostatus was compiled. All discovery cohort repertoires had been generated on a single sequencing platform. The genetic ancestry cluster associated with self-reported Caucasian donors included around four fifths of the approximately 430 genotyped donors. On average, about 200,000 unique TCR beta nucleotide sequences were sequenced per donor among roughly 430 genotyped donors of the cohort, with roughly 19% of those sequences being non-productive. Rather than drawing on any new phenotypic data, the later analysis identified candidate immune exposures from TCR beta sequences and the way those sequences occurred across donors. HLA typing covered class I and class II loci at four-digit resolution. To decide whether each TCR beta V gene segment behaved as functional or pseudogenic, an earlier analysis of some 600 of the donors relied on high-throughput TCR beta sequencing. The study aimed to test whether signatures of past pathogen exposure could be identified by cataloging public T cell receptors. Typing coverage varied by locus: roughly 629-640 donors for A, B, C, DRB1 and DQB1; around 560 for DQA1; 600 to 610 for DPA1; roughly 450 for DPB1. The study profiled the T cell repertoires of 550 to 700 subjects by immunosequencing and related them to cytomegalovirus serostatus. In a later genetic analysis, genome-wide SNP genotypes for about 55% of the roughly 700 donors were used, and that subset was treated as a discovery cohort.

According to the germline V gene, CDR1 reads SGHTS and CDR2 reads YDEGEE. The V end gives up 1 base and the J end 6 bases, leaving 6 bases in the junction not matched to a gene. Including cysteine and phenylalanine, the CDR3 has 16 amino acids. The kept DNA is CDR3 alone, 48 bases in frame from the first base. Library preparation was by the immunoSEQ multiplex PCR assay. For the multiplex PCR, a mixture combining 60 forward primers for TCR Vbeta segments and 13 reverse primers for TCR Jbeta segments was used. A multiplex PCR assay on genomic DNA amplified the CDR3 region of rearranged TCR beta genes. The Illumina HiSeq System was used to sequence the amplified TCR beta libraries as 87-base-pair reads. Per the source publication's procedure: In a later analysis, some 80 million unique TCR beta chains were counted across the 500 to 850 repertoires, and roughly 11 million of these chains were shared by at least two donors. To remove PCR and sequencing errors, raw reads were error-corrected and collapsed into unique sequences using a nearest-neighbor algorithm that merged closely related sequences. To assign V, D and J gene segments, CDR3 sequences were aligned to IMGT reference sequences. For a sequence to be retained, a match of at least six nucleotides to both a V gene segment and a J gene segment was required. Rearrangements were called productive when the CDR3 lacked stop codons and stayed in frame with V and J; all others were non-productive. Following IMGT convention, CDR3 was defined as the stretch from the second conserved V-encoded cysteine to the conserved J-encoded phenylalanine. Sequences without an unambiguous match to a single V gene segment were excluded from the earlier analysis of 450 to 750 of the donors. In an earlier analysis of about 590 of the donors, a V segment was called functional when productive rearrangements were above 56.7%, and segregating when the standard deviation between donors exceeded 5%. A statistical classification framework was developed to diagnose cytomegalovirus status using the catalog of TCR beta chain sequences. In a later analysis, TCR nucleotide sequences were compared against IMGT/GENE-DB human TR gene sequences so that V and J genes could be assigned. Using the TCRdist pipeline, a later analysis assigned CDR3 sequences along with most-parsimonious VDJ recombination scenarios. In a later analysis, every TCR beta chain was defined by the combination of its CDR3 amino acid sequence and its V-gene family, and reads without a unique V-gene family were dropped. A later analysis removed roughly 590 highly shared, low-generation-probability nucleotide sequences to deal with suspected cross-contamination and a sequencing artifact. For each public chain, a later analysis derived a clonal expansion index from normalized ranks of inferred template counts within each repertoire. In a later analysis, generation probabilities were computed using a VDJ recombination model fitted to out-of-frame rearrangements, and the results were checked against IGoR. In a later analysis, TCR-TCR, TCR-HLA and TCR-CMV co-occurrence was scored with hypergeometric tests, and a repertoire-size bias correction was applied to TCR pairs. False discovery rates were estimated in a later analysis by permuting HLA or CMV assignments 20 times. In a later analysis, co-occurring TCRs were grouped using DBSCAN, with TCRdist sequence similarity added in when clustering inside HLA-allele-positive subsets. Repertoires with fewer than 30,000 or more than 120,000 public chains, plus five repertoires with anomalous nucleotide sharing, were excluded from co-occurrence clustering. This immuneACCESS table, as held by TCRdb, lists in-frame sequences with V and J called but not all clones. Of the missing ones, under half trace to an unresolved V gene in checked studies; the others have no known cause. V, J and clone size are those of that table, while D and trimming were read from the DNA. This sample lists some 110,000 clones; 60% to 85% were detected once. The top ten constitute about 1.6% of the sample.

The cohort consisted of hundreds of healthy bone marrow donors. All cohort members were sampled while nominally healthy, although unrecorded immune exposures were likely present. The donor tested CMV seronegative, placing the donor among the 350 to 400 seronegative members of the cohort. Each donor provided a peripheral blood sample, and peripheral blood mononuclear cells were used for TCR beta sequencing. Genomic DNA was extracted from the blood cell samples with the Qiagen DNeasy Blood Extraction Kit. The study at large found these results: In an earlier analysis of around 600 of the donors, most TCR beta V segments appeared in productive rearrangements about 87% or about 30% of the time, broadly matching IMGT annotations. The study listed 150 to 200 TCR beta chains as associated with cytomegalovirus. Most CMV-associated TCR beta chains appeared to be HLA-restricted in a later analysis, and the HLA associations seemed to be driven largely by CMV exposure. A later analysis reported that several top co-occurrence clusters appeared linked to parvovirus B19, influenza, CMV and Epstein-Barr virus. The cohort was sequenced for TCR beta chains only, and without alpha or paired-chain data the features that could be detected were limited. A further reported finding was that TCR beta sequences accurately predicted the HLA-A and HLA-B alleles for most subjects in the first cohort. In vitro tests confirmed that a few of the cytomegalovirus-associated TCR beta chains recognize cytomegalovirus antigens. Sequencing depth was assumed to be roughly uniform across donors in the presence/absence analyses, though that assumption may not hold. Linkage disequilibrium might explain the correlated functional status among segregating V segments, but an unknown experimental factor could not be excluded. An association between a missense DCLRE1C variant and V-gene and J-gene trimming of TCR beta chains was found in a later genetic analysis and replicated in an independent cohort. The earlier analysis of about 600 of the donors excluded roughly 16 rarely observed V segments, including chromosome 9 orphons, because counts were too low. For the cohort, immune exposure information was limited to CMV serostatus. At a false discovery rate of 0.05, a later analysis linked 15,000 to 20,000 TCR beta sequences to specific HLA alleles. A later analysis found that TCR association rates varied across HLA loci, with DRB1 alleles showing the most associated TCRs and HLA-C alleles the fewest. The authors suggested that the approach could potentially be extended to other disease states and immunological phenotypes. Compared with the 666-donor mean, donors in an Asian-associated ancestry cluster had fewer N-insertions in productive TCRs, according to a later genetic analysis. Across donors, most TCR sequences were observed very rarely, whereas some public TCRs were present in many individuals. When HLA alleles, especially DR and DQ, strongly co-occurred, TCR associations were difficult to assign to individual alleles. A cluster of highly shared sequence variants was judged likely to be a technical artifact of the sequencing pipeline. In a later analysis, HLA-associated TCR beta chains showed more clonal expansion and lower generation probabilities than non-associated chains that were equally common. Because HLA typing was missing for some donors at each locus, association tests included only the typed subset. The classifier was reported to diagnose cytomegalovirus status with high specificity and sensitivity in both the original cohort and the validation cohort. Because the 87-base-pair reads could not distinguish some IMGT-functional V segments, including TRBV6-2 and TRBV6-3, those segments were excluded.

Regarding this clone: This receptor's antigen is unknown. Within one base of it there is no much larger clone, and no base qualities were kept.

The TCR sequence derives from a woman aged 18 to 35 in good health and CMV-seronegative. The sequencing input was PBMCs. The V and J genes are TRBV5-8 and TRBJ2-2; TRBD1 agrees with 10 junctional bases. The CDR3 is CASSLSRDRGSGELFF. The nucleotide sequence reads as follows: TGTGCCAGCAGCTTGTCCCGGGACAGGGGTTCCGGGGAGCTGTTTTTT.